This T cell receptor beta chain was sequenced for a study of blood T cells in healthy people across ages. The second PCR ran about 6 to 12 cycles with a sample-barcoded 5' primer and J-beta primers. TCRdb re-derived calls from the 5' RACE reads in MiXCR, one entry per CDR3 protein. The sample contains more than 1,400,000 distinct CDR3 sequences, around 39% of which appear only once. The CDR3 extends over 16 amino acids. Unmatched junction bases numbered 9, after V lost 5 bases and J lost 6 bases. Germline-derived CDR1 and CDR2 are MNHNS and SASEGT. The TCR comes from a woman aged 18-30 years in good health. The chain couples TRBV6-1 to TRBJ2-1; TRBD1 matches at 11 bases. Sequenced input: blood. DNA of the CDR3: TGTGCCAGCAGTTTAAGACGGGACAGGGGGATCAATGAGCAGTTCTTC. It is translated as CASSLRRDRGINEQFF.